What follows are 26 T cell receptor beta chains derived from one specimen sequenced in a study of shared clonotypes between healthy human individuals. Assay used: immunoSEQ multiplex PCR; TCRdb lists only in-frame clones, some missing. The sample shows 2 million to 2.5 million clones, 80% to 95% of them seen only once. Material: naive CD4+ T cells from PBMCs. Stated subset: CD45RA+ positively selected. Source of these receptors: a man between 18 and 35 years old in good health. Some clones in this sample may be carry-over from other donors' samples.

The gene calls are TRBV5-4 and TRBJ2-1, with TRBD1 identical over 11 bases. The germline CDR1 and CDR2 sequences are SGHNT and YYREEE (reference sequence). The CDR3 covers 13 residues. V gave up 4 bases and J gave up 8 bases; unmatched junction bases: 2. The CDR3 bases are TGTGCCAGCAGCCCGGGACAGGGGGATGAGCAGTTCTTC. Residues: CASSPGQGDEQFF.

The chain combines TRBV7-8 with TRBJ2-7; weak D call: TRBD1 (5 bases). Between the trimmed V and J ends, which lost 4 bases and 2 bases, there was a span of 21 bases. CDR3 size: 17 residues. The V gene's germline CDR1 is SGHVS and CDR2 FQNEAQ. CDR3 amino acids: CASSWTAGFENPYEQYF. The CDR3 coding sequence is TGTGCCAGCAGCTGGACCGCAGGGTTTGAGAACCCCTACGAGCAGTACTTC. Full variable domain (rest looked up from reference TRBV7-8 and TRBJ2-7): GAGVSQSPRYKVAKRGQDVALRCDPISGHVSLFWYQQALGQGPEFLTYFQNEAQLDKSGLPSDRFFAERPEGSVSTLKIQRTQQEDSAVYLCASSWTAGFENPYEQYFGPGTRLTVT.

The chain employs TRBV4-1 and TRBJ2-7; D possibly matches TRBD1 or TRBD2 (6 bases each). Per the germline V gene, CDR1 is MGHRA and CDR2 is YSYEKL. Deletions cut 0 bases from V and 5 bases from J, with 17 bases between. The CDR3 totals 16 residues. The chain's CDR3 is CASSQEVGQGRHEQYF. DNA of the CDR3: TGCGCCAGCAGCCAAGAGGTGGGGCAGGGGAGGCACGAGCAGTACTTC.

The CDR3: CASSSSGGSNEKLFF. In DNA, the CDR3 is TGCGCCAGCAGCTCATCCGGGGGATCTAATGAAAAACTGTTTTTT. V usage is TRBV5-1 and J usage is TRBJ1-4; D possibly corresponds to TRBD1 (5 bases). The CDR3 spans 15 residues. Trimming removed 3 bases from V and 3 bases from J, with 12 bases in between. Germline assignment: CDR1 SGHRS and CDR2 YFSETQ.

The chain couples TRBV6-1 to TRBJ2-5, with 9 bases identical to TRBD1. CDR1 and CDR2 (germline): MNHNS, SASEGT. This CDR3 comprises 13 residues. The V gene end was trimmed by 11 bases and the J gene end by 2 bases; junction bases not matched to a gene: 6. The CDR3, as DNA: TGTGCCGGGGGACAGGGCTTTCAAGAGACCCAGTACTTC. It is translated as CAGGQGFQETQYF.

The gene calls are TRBV25-1 and TRBJ1-2, with D unclear. Germline lookup yields CDR1 MGHDK and CDR2 SYGVNS. The V gene lost 4 bases and the J gene lost 5 bases, with 8 bases spanning the gap. The CDR3 loop spans 12 amino acids. In nucleotides, the CDR3 is TGTGCCAGCAGTGCCCCCGGTTATGGCTACACCTTC. This codes for CASSAPGYGYTF.

About this clone: Other DNA sequences from this sample encode an identical CDR3 as well. The chain is built from TRBV6-5 and TRBJ1-1; D is possibly TRBD1 (6 bases). Germline V gene lookup returns CDR1 MNHEY and CDR2 SVGAGI. The CDR3 has 13 amino acids. Deletions cut 0 bases from V and 6 bases from J, with 8 bases between. The CDR3 DNA follows: TGTGCCAGCAGTTACTCAGGGGGGCCTGAAGCTTTCTTT. Translating gives CASSYSGGPEAFF.

V gene TRBV30 combines with J gene TRBJ1-6; no reliable D call. Germline CDR1 is GTSNPN and CDR2 is SVGIG (reference sequence). CDR3 length equals 13 residues. Trimming pared 3 bases from V and 10 bases from J, leaving 13 bases between. The CDR3 sequence is CAWRGGLKSPLHF. The CDR3 region has the DNA TGTGCCTGGAGAGGCGGGCTGAAGTCACCCCTCCACTTT. The full variable domain, its missing parts supplied by reference TRBV30 and TRBJ1-6, is SQTIHQWPATLVQPVGSPLSLECTVEGTSNPNLYWYRQAAGRGLQLLFYSVGIGQISSEVPQNLSASRPQDRQFILSSKKLLLSDSGFYLCAWRGGLKSPLHFGNGTRLTVT.

The V call is TRBV7-9, the J call TRBJ2-2, with 8 bases identical to TRBD1. The CDR3 is made up of 15 amino acids. Germline V gene sequence: CDR1 SEHNR, CDR2 FQNEAQ (reference sequence). V lost 5 bases, J lost 1 base, and 3 bases stayed unmatched. The CDR3 is CASSPGTGNTGELFF. The CDR3 DNA sequence: TGTGCCAGCAGCCCTGGGACAGGGAACACCGGGGAGCTGTTTTTT.

This sequence joins TRBV6-5 and TRBJ1-4; D ambiguous. Germline loops: CDR1 MNHEY, CDR2 SVGAGI. The ends were cut back, 0 bases at V and 6 bases at J, with 5 bases in the middle. The CDR3 is 13 residues long. Here the CDR3 DNA reads TGTGCCAGCAGTTACTCAGGAGATGAAAAACTGTTTTTT. This translates into CASSYSGDEKLFF.

This rearrangement joins TRBV6-5 to TRBJ2-7, with TRBD1 matching 7 bases. The germline CDR1 and CDR2 sequences are MNHEY and SVGAGI. The CDR3 loop spans 15 amino acids. J was trimmed by 3 bases and V by 0 bases; bases with no gene match: 5. The chain's CDR3 is CASSYSGGDGYEQYF. As DNA, the CDR3 is TGTGCCAGCAGTTACTCAGGGGGCGACGGCTACGAGCAGTACTTC.

This chain joins TRBV11-2 and TRBJ1-1; D is ambiguous. Trimming took 3 bases from V and 1 from J, leaving 12 bases between them. Germline V gives CDR1 SGHAT, CDR2 FQNNGV. The CDR3 extends over 15 amino acids. The CDR3 coding sequence is TGTGCCAGCAGCTTTTTACAGTCGCCGAACACTGAAGCTTTCTTT. This gives the protein CASSFLQSPNTEAFF.

The chain combines TRBV7-2 with TRBJ2-1; 10 nucleotides match TRBD2. The CDR3 is 17 amino acids. Looked up from germline, CDR1 is SGHTA and CDR2 is FQGNSA. V lost 4 bases to trimming and J lost 0 bases; unmatched junction nucleotides: 6. CDR3 DNA: TGTGCCAGCAGCTCCCTGTCTAGCGGGAGCTCCTACAATGAGCAGTTCTTC. Protein sequence: CASSSLSSGSSYNEQFF. Drawing the rest from reference TRBV7-2 and TRBJ2-1, the complete variable domain is GAGVSQSPSNKVTEKGKDVELRCDPISGHTALYWYRQSLGQGLEFLIYFQGNSAPDKSGLPSDRFSAERTGGSVSTLTIQRTQQEDSAVYLCASSSLSSGSSYNEQFFGPGTRLTVL.

The chain has TRBV6-4 and TRBJ2-1; TRBD2 matches 7 bases. After removal of 8 bases from V and 3 bases from J, the junction contained 1 base not matched to a gene. This CDR3 is 12 amino acids long. CDR1 and CDR2 from the germline V gene are MRHNA and SNTAGT. CDR3 amino acids: CASRGGYNEQFF. CDR3 bases: TGTGCCAGCCGCGGGGGCTACAATGAGCAGTTCTTC.

The chain couples TRBV19 to TRBJ2-1, with D unclear. The CDR3 contains 16 residues. Germline CDR1 LNHDA, CDR2 SQIVND (reference sequence). V lost 3 bases and J lost 2, with 14 bases in between. CDR3 in amino acids: CASSIDPSLTYNEQFF. The CDR3 DNA reads as TGTGCCAGTAGTATTGACCCTAGTCTTACCTACAATGAGCAGTTCTTC.

The chain recombines TRBV6-5 with TRBJ1-2; 8 nucleotides match TRBD1. Germline trimming cut 6 bases from V and 7 bases from J; bases unmatched to any gene: 10. Germline V gene data show CDR1 as MNHEY and CDR2 as SVGAGI. The CDR3 is 14 residues long. CDR3 region: CASRGRTGMFGYTF. DNA of the CDR3: TGTGCCAGCAGAGGACGGACAGGGATGTTTGGCTACACCTTC.

The V gene is TRBV4-3, the J gene TRBJ2-5, with D possibly being TRBD2 (5 bases). CDR3 length: 16 amino acids. Germline CDR1 is LGHNA and CDR2 is YSLEER. The V gene lost 1 base and the J gene lost 5 bases, with 17 bases spanning the gap. The CDR3, as DNA: TGCGCCAGCAGCCAAGGATCTGCGGGCCAAGGGGAGACCCAGTACTTC. Translated: CASSQGSAGQGETQYF.

The CDR3 protein is CASSTWRDREGDTIYF. The CDR3 DNA reads as TGTGCCAGCAGCACCTGGCGGGACAGGGAGGGAGACACCATATATTTT. The rearrangement uses TRBV7-9 and TRBJ1-3; the match to TRBD1 covers 9 bases. Germline lookup yields CDR1 SEHNR and CDR2 FQNEAQ (reference sequence). V gave up 5 bases and J gave up 8 bases; unmatched junction bases: 13. The CDR3 extends over 16 amino acids. Complete variable domain (other parts from reference TRBV7-9 and TRBJ1-3): DTGVSQNPRHKITKRGQNVTFRCDPISEHNRLYWYRQTLGQGPEFLTYFQNEAQLEKSRLLSDRFSAERPKGSFSTLEIQRTEQGDSAMYLCASSTWRDREGDTIYFGEGSWLTVV.

V is TRBV7-8 and J is TRBJ1-2, with D perhaps TRBD1 (5 bases). Trimming cost V 3 bases and J 5 bases, with 16 bases left between them. This CDR3 contains 15 residues. Germline loops: CDR1 SGHVS, CDR2 FQNEAQ. The CDR3 is CASSFFPDSAYGYTF. CDR3 sequence (DNA): TGTGCCAGCAGCTTCTTTCCCGACAGCGCTTATGGCTACACCTTC. Drawing the rest from reference TRBV7-8 and TRBJ1-2, the complete variable domain is GAGVSQSPRYKVAKRGQDVALRCDPISGHVSLFWYQQALGQGPEFLTYFQNEAQLDKSGLPSDRFFAERPEGSVSTLKIQRTQQEDSAVYLCASSFFPDSAYGYTFGSGTRLTVV.

This chain joins TRBV9 and TRBJ2-1; 8 bases align to TRBD2. The CDR3 is 18 residues long. Trimming cost V 4 bases and J 4 bases; bases outside gene matches: 16. Per the germline V gene, CDR1 is SGDLS and CDR2 is YYNGEE. The CDR3 sequence: CASSLGGAGTGRYNEQFF. Written as DNA, the CDR3 is TGTGCCAGCAGCCTCGGGGGGGCCGGCACGGGACGATACAATGAGCAGTTCTTC.

The chain recombines TRBV28 with TRBJ2-1; 7 nucleotides match TRBD2. J was trimmed by 5 bases and V by 2 bases; bases with no gene match: 9. The CDR3 consists of 16 residues. Germline V gene data show CDR1 as MDHEN and CDR2 as SYDVKM. In DNA form, the CDR3 reads TGTGCCAGCAGTTTAGTTTGGGGGAGGGCCAACAATGAGCAGTTCTTC. Translation: CASSLVWGRANNEQFF. Drawing the rest from reference TRBV28 and TRBJ2-1, the complete variable domain is DVKVTQSSRYLVKRTGEKVFLECVQDMDHENMFWYRQDPGLGLRLIYFSYDVKMKEKGDIPEGYSVSREKKERFSLILESASTNQTSMYLCASSLVWGRANNEQFFGPGTRLTVL.

The count of this clone is one. The chain is built from TRBV30 and TRBJ1-1, with 7 nucleotides matching TRBD1. Germline V gives CDR1 GTSNPN, CDR2 SVGIG (reference sequence). The junction had 5 bases not matched to a gene; V was cut back by 4 bases and J by 3 bases. There are 13 residues in the CDR3. CDR3 loop: CAWKGRGDTEAFF. Here the CDR3 DNA reads TGTGCCTGGAAAGGCAGGGGGGACACTGAAGCTTTCTTT.

V and J are TRBV7-6 and TRBJ2-1; 9 positions agree with TRBD2. After removal of 4 bases from V and 0 bases from J, the junction contained 10 bases not matched to a gene. Germline V gene data show CDR1 as SGHVS and CDR2 as FNYEAQ. The CDR3 totals 18 residues. The CDR3 region has the DNA TGTGCCAGCAGCTCTGTATGGGGTAGCGGGAGCTCCTACAATGAGCAGTTCTTC. This encodes CASSSVWGSGSSYNEQFF.

The count of this clone is one. This rearrangement joins TRBV2 to TRBJ2-5; no clear D. The CDR3 is made up of 14 amino acids. Germline CDR1 reads SNHLY; CDR2 reads FYNNEI. Trimming stripped 7 bases from V and 5 bases from J, with 17 bases between. CDR3 coding DNA: TGTGCCAGCATCCAGTCGATAGGCGAGGAGACCCAGTACTTC. It encodes CASIQSIGEETQYF.

V gene TRBV19 combines with J gene TRBJ2-6; possible D gene TRBD2, 5 bases. Germline-derived CDR1 and CDR2 are LNHDA and SQIVND (reference sequence). Trimming took off 7 bases at V and 4 bases at J, with 20 bases between the two ends. The CDR3 has 17 amino acids. This chain's CDR3 is CASTPGRGPAGANVLTF. CDR3 sequence (DNA): TGTGCCAGTACTCCCGGGCGAGGGCCCGCAGGGGCCAACGTCCTGACTTTC. The variable domain in full, completed from reference TRBV19 and TRBJ2-6, reads DGGITQSPKYLFRKEGQNVTLSCEQNLNHDAMYWYRQDPGQGLRLIYYSQIVNDFQKGDIAEGYSVSREKKESFPLTVTSAQKNPTAFYLCASTPGRGPAGANVLTFGAGSRLTVL.

The chain joins TRBV6-5 to TRBJ2-1; D is unclear. V lost 6 bases and J lost 0, with 6 bases in between. The germline CDR1 and CDR2 sequences are MNHEY and SVGAGI. This CDR3 has 13 residues. The CDR3 DNA reads as TGTGCCAGCAGGTTAAGCTCCTACAATGAGCAGTTCTTC. This encodes CASRLSSYNEQFF.